This TCR beta chain emerged from a study of blood T cells in healthy people across ages. The study's findings and limits: The diversity estimates, figures obtained from one million T cells, were considered underestimates. Higher diversity and more naive CD4+ cells were features of long-lived donors, compared to aged donors.

The CDR3 consists of 18 residues. The V segment lost 4 bases and the J segment 1 base; nucleotides outside the gene matches: 11. Looked up from germline, CDR1 is SGDLS and CDR2 is YYNGEE. A remark on this clonotype: As yet, its antigen is unknown.

The second PCR ran 7 to 11 cycles with a sample-barcoded 5' primer and J-beta primers. CDR3-containing paired-end reads numbered at least 2.5 million in each sample. MiXCR, run by TCRdb on the 5' RACE reads, gives a single entry per CDR3 protein. The table lists around 790,000 distinct CDR3 sequences, more than 40% of them singletons. The gene calls are TRBV9 and TRBJ2-3; TRBD2 matches 11 bases. The source is a man in his fifties or sixties in good health. Sequenced: blood. The CDR3 sequence is CASSLLATSGVGTDTQYF. CDR3 nucleotides: TGTGCCAGCAGCCTCTTGGCGACTAGCGGGGTCGGCACAGATACGCAGTATTTT.